This T cell receptor beta chain is drawn from a study of T cells after yellow fever vaccination. Background on the study: Libraries from low-cell-number fractions were prepared with the SMART-Seq v4 Ultra Low Input RNA kit. Study-level results: Clones that expanded after primary vaccination mostly reappeared after the booster (approximately 96% CD4, approximately 87% CD8). FACS-sorted repertoires could harbor abundant contaminating bulk-population clonotypes.

The 5'RACE template-switching step produced TCR cDNA and added a universal primer site and UMIs. Via MiXCR, TCRdb re-called the 5' RACE reads, giving one row per CDR3 protein. Of hundreds of thousands of distinct CDR3 sequences in the sample, about 3.5% were seen once. Trimming took 5 bases from V and 1 from J; bases not matched to a gene: 5. CDR3 length equals 16 residues. Germline V gene lookup returns CDR1 LGHDT and CDR2 YNNKEL (reference sequence). This clonotype was seen repeatedly, ten times or more. Its antigen is still unknown. The clonotype originates from a young man who received the YFV17D yellow fever vaccine. This material consisted of PBMCs, taken on the day of the yellow fever booster vaccination. J is TRBJ2-3 and V is TRBV3-1; 11 nucleotides agree with TRBD2. The CDR3 DNA follows: TGTGCCAGCAGCTTCGTAGCGGGGGGGGGCACAGATACGCAGTATTTT. Its translation is CASSFVAGGGTDTQYF.